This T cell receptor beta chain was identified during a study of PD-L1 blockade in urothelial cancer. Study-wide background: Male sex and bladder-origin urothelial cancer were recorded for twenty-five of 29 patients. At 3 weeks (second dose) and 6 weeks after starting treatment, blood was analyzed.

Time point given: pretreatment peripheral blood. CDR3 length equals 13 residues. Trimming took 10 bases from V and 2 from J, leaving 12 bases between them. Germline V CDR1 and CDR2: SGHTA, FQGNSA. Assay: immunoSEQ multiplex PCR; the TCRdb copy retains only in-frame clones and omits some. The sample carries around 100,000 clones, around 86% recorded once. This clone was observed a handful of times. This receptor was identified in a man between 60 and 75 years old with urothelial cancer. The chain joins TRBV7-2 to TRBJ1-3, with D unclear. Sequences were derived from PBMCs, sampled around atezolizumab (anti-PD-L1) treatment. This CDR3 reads CATSPGTGNTIYF. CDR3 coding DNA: TGTGCCACCTCTCCGGGTACTGGAAACACCATATATTTT.